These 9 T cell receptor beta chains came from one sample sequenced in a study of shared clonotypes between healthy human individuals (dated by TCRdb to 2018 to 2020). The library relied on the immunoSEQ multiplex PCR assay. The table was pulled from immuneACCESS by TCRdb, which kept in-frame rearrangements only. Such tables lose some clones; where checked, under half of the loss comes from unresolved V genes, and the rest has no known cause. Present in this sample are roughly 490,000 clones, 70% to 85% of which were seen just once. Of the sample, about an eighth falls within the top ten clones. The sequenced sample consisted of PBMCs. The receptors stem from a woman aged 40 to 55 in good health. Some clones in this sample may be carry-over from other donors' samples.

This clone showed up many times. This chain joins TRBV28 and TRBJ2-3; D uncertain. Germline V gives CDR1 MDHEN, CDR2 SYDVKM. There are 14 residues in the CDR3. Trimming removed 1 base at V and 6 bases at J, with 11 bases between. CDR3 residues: CASSLSRVSDTQYF. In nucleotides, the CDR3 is TGTGCCAGCAGTTTATCCCGGGTTTCGGATACGCAGTATTTT.

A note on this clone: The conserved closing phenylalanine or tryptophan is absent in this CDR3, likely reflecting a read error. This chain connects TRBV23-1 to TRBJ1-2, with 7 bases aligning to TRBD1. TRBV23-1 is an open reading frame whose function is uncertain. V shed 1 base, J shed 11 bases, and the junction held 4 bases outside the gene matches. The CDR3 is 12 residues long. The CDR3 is CASSQWDSWYTL. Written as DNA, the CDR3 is TGCGCCAGCAGTCAATGGGACAGTTGGTACACCTTA.

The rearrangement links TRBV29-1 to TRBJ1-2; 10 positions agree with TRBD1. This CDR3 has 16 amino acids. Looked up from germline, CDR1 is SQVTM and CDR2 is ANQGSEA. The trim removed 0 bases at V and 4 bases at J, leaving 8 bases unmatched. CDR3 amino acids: CSVEEGGTGVFYGYTF. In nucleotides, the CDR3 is TGCAGCGTTGAAGAAGGGGGGACAGGGGTCTTCTATGGCTACACCTTC.

In DNA, the CDR3 is TGTGCCAGCAGCTTGTCGACAAGCCGGTGGAACACTGAAGCTTTCTTT. It is translated as CASSLSTSRWNTEAFF. V usage is TRBV5-4 and J usage is TRBJ1-1, with D unclear. The CDR3 has 16 residues. Germline CDR1 and CDR2: SGHNT and YYREEE (reference sequence). Trimming shortened V by 1 base and J by 1 base, and 14 bases separated the two germline ends.

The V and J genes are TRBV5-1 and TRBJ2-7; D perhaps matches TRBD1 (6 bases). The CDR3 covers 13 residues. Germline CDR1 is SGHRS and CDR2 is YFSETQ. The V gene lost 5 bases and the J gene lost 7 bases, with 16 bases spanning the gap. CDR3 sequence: CASRLNRDREQYF. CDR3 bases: TGCGCCAGCAGGCTCAACAGGGATCGAGAGCAGTACTTC. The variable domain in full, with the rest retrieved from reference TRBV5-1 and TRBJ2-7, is KAGVTQTPRYLIKTRGQQVTLSCSPISGHRSVSWYQQTPGQGLQFLFEYFSETQRNKGNFPGRFSGRQFSNSRSEMNVSTLELGDSALYLCASRLNRDREQYFGPGTRLTVT.

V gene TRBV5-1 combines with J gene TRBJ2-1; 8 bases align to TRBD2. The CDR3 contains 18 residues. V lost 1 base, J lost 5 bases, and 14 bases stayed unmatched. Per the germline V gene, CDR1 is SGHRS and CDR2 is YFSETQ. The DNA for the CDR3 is TGCGCCAGCAGCTTGACCGGGGGTCGTACTAGCGGCCACAATGAGCAGTTCTTC. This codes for CASSLTGGRTSGHNEQFF. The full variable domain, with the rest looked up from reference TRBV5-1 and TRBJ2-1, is KAGVTQTPRYLIKTRGQQVTLSCSPISGHRSVSWYQQTPGQGLQFLFEYFSETQRNKGNFPGRFSGRQFSNSRSEMNVSTLELGDSALYLCASSLTGGRTSGHNEQFFGPGTRLTVL.

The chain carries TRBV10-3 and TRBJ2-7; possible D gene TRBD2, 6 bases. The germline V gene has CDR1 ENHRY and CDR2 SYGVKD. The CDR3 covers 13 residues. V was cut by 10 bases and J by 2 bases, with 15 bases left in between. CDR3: CATSRDSTYEQYF. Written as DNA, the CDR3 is TGTGCCACTTCCCGGGACTCCACCTACGAGCAGTACTTC.

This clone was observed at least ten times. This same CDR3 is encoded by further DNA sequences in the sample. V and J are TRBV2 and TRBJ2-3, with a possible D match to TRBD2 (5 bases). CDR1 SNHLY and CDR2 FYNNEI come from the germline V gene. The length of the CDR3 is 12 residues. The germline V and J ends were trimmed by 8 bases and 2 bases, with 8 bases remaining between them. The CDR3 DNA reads TGTGCCAGCCTCCGGGACACAGATACGCAGTATTTT. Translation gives CASLRDTDTQYF.

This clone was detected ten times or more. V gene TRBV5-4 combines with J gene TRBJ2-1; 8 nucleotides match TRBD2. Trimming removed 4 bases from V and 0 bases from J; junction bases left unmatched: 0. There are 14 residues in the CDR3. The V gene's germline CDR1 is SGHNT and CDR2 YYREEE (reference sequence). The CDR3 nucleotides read TGTGCCAGCAGCGGGACTAGCTCCTACAATGAGCAGTTCTTC. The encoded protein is CASSGTSSYNEQFF.